This TCR beta chain derives from a study of T-cell reconstitution after alpha-beta-depleted transplantation in children. Study-level findings and limits: Expanded graft clones numbering several hundred reportedly gave rise to alpha-beta T cells about two months after transplant.

Germline V gene sequence: CDR1 SGHTA, CDR2 FQGTGA. This CDR3 contains 16 residues. Trimming pared 2 bases from V and 2 bases from J, leaving 13 bases between. As concerns this clonotype: Its antigen is not known.

Preparation of the TCRbeta library used unique molecular identifiers. TCRdb ran MiXCR on the PCR reads and lists one entry per CDR3 protein. Of hundreds of thousands of distinct CDR3 sequences in the sample, approximately 14% were seen once. This receptor was identified in a girl aged 2-10 years with congenital amegakaryocytic thrombocytopenia, due to receive a stem cell transplant. The chain links TRBV7-3 to TRBJ2-1; D possibly corresponds to TRBD2 (5 bases). This specimen was PBMCs, taken before TCRalphabeta/CD19-depleted stem cell transplant. Written as DNA, the CDR3 is TGTGCCAGCAGCTTACACGTGGCGGGTCCCTACAATGAGCAGTTCTTC. This gives the protein CASSLHVAGPYNEQFF.